The 20 T cell receptor beta chains presented below share a single source sample, sequenced in a study of T cells in Graves' hyperthyroidism and ophthalmopathy. Template material for amplifying TCR beta CDR3 regions consisted of RNA transcripts. A first-round RT-PCR of the TCR CDR3 used the HTBI primer set. TCRdb analysed the multiplex PCR reads with MiXCR anew, one entry per CDR3 protein. The data show about 400,000 distinct CDR3 sequences, 14% to 15% seen once. Sequencing was carried out using blood. Source of these receptors: a woman aged 25 to 39 with Graves' hyperthyroidism.

The CDR3 is CASRLPAGGGPEQFF. The CDR3, as DNA: TGTGCCAGCAGACTCCCGGCGGGAGGGGGGCCTGAGCAGTTCTTC. V is TRBV7-9 and J is TRBJ2-1, with 9 bases lining up with TRBD2. Germline V gene lookup returns CDR1 SEHNR and CDR2 FQNEAQ (reference sequence). V gave up 6 bases and J gave up 9 bases; unmatched junction bases: 12. The CDR3 sequence is 15 residues long.

This clonotype was recorded many times. The rearrangement uses TRBV5-1 and TRBJ2-2; 9 bases align to TRBD2. The CDR3 consists of 16 residues. J lost 7 bases, V lost 4 bases, and 11 bases had no gene match. In germline, CDR1 is SGHRS, CDR2 YFSETQ. CDR3 DNA: TGCGCCAGCAGCCTCTACTTTAGCGGGAGCAACGGGGAGCTGTTTTTT. Translating it yields CASSLYFSGSNGELFF.

This clonotype was detected a few times. The gene calls are TRBV29-1 and TRBJ2-5; perhaps TRBD2 as D (5 bases). Germline V lookup: CDR1 SQVTM, CDR2 ANQGSEA. This CDR3 contains 14 residues. With 4 bases removed from V and 1 base from J, the gap between germline ends came to 13 bases. In nucleotides, the CDR3 is TGCAGCGTTGCGCGAAATCTAGCCCAAGAGACCCAGTACTTC. It specifies CSVARNLAQETQYF.

This clonotype was seen repeatedly, ten times or more. The chain has TRBV27 and TRBJ2-1; 9 nucleotides line up with TRBD2. CDR3 size: 12 residues. The germline CDR1 and CDR2 sequences are MNHEY and SMNVEV (reference sequence). The trim removed 3 bases at V and 13 bases at J, leaving 4 bases unmatched. CDR3 nucleotide sequence: TGTGCCAGCAGTTTTGGGCGGGAGGGTCAGTTCTTC. Its translation is CASSFGREGQFF.

The chain has TRBV9 and TRBJ2-2; D is uncertain. Germline CDR1 and CDR2: SGDLS and YYNGEE. The CDR3 contains 13 residues. Between the trimmed V and J ends, which lost 3 bases and 6 bases, there was a span of 9 bases. The CDR3 reads CASSATQPGELFF. In DNA form, the CDR3 reads TGTGCCAGCAGCGCGACCCAACCCGGGGAGCTGTTTTTT.

This clonotype was found a few times. V gene TRBV29-1 combines with J gene TRBJ2-7, with TRBD2 identical over 7 bases. Germline-derived CDR1 and CDR2 are SQVTM and ANQGSEA. The CDR3 consists of 13 residues. Trimming cost V 6 bases and J 3 bases; bases outside gene matches: 8. The CDR3 DNA follows: TGCAGCGTCGGGGAGGGAAACGGCTACGAGCAGTACTTC. Translated: CSVGEGNGYEQYF.

The chain joins TRBV15 to TRBJ1-2, with TRBD1 identical over 7 bases. Germline V gene sequence: CDR1 LNHNV, CDR2 YYDKDF (reference sequence). The CDR3 consists of 13 residues. Losses at the gene ends were 4 bases for V and 6 bases for J; bases not matched to a gene: 5. CDR3 residues: CATSNRDRDGYTF. DNA of the CDR3: TGTGCCACCAGCAACCGGGACAGAGATGGCTACACCTTC.

Many counts were recorded for this clonotype. The chain is built from TRBV12-3 or TRBV12-4 and TRBJ1-1; TRBD1 is a possible D gene (5 bases). Trimming left V 8 bases short and J 4 bases short, with 23 bases between. The CDR3 runs to 16 residues. The CDR3 here is CASVIAGTVTGTEAFF. DNA for the CDR3: TGTGCCAGCGTGATTGCAGGGACGGTGACGGGCACTGAAGCTTTCTTT.

This clonotype has more than one count but fewer than ten. The genes are TRBV5-8 and TRBJ2-1; D unresolved. This CDR3 is built from 13 residues. V dropped 1 base and J dropped 9 bases, with 11 bases sitting between them. The germline gives CDR1 SGHTS, CDR2 YDEGEE. The CDR3 spells CASSLQVSSEQFF. The CDR3 nucleotides read TGTGCCAGCAGCTTGCAAGTGAGTAGTGAGCAGTTCTTC. Full variable domain (outside the CDR3, taken from reference TRBV5-8 and TRBJ2-1): EAGVTQSPTHLIKTRGQQATLRCSPISGHTSVYWYQQALGLGLQFLLWYDEGEERNRGNFPPRFSGRQFPNYSSELNVNALELEDSALYLCASSLQVSSEQFFGPGTRLTVL.

There are a few counts of this clonotype. V usage is TRBV28 and J usage is TRBJ2-7; 7 bases map to TRBD1. Germline assignment: CDR1 MDHEN and CDR2 SYDVKM. The CDR3 consists of 15 residues. With 5 bases clipped from V and 3 bases from J, the junction kept 10 bases outside the gene matches. The CDR3 is CASSRQEGGRYEQYF. CDR3 sequence (DNA): TGTGCCAGCAGTCGCCAGGAAGGGGGCCGCTACGAGCAGTACTTC. Variable domain in full (rest from reference TRBV28 and TRBJ2-7): DVKVTQSSRYLVKRTGEKVFLECVQDMDHENMFWYRQDPGLGLRLIYFSYDVKMKEKGDIPEGYSVSREKKERFSLILESASTNQTSMYLCASSRQEGGRYEQYFGPGTRLTVT.

This clonotype has a handful of counts. J is TRBJ2-1 and V is TRBV11-2, with a possible D match to TRBD1 (6 bases). The CDR3 consists of 15 residues. Germline assignment: CDR1 SGHAT and CDR2 FQNNGV. Trimming took 5 bases from V and 1 from J, leaving 12 bases between them. CDR3: CASSPRTVSYNEQFF. In DNA, the CDR3 is TGTGCCAGCAGCCCCCGGACAGTTTCCTACAATGAGCAGTTCTTC.

V is TRBV18 and J is TRBJ2-3, with D possibly matching TRBD2 (5 bases). Germline V CDR1 and CDR2: KGHSH, LQKENI. V was clipped by 8 bases and J by 4 bases, with 16 bases between them. The CDR3 loop spans 14 amino acids. The CDR3 DNA reads as TGTGCCAGCGCCGAACTAGATTTCGCAGATACGCAGTATTTT. The encoded protein is CASAELDFADTQYF.

This clonotype was observed many times. V is TRBV3-1 and J is TRBJ1-1; D is unresolved. This CDR3 region has 14 residues. CDR1 LGHDT and CDR2 YNNKEL come from the germline V gene (reference sequence). Trimming stripped 2 bases from V and 5 bases from J, with 12 bases between. The CDR3 reads CASSQMDVRTEAFF. The DNA for the CDR3 is TGTGCCAGCAGCCAAATGGACGTAAGGACTGAAGCTTTCTTT.

The chain recombines TRBV3-1 with TRBJ2-7; maybe TRBD2 (5 bases). With 1 base removed from V and 3 bases from J, the gap between germline ends came to 16 bases. Per the germline V gene, CDR1 is LGHDT and CDR2 is YNNKEL (reference sequence). The CDR3 runs to 16 residues. For the CDR3, the DNA is TGTGCCAGCAGCCAAGGGGTCGGGGTGGGGATCTACGAGCAGTACTTC. This translates into CASSQGVGVGIYEQYF.

This clonotype was recorded many times. This sequence joins TRBV12-3 or TRBV12-4 and TRBJ1-2; 8 bases line up with TRBD1. The CDR3 is made up of 14 amino acids. The J segment lost 4 bases and the V segment lost 6 bases, leaving 7 bases of the junction unmatched. CDR3 DNA: TGTGCCAGCAGCCGCGGACAGGGAGTCTATGGCTACACCTTC. This sequence encodes CASSRGQGVYGYTF.

About this clonotype: It may be a read error: a sequence one base away is much more abundant. V gene TRBV20-1 combines with J gene TRBJ2-1; 8 bases are a match to TRBD2. The CDR3 spans 18 residues. Germline CDR1 DFQATT, CDR2 SNEGSKA (reference sequence). With 1 base clipped from V and 3 bases from J, the junction kept 14 bases outside the gene matches. CDR3 bases: TGCAGTGCTAGAGGGCGGACGGTTAGCGGGATTTACTACAATGAGCAGTTCTTC. This sequence encodes CSARGRTVSGIYYNEQFF.

This clonotype was seen ten or more times. The V call is TRBV28, the J call TRBJ2-7; the match to TRBD1 covers 8 bases. Germline lookup yields CDR1 MDHEN and CDR2 SYDVKM. V shed 7 bases and J 4 bases; nucleotides not matched to a gene: 15. The CDR3 sequence is 16 residues long. DNA of the CDR3: TGTGCCAGCAACCCCCCCGCCGGACAGGGCAGTTACGAGCAGTACTTC. It translates to CASNPPAGQGSYEQYF.

This chain links TRBV7-6 with TRBJ2-1, with 9 nucleotides matching TRBD2. V lost 3 bases, J lost 9 bases, and 12 bases stayed unmatched. In germline, CDR1 is SGHVS, CDR2 FNYEAQ. The CDR3 has 16 amino acids. This CDR3 is CASSFGLARGEVEQFF. In DNA form, the CDR3 reads TGTGCCAGCAGCTTCGGACTAGCGCGAGGAGAAGTTGAGCAGTTCTTC.

In the case of this clonotype: As the CDR3 is not closed by the conserved phenylalanine or tryptophan, this likely results from a read error. The chain combines TRBV20-1 with TRBJ1-5, with D perhaps matching TRBD1 (6 bases). The V end was cut by 6 bases, the J end by 0 bases, with 15 bases between. The CDR3 runs to 15 residues. Germline V lookup: CDR1 DFQATT, CDR2 SNEGSKA (reference sequence). The CDR3 protein is CSARKGGDSNQPQHI. For the CDR3, the DNA is TGCAGTGCCCGCAAGGGGGGAGATAGCAATCAGCCCCAGCATATT.

A few counts support this clonotype. The chain has TRBV10-3 and TRBJ2-2, with TRBD1 matching over 9 bases. Germline CDR1 ENHRY, CDR2 SYGVKD. The J segment lost 8 bases and the V segment lost 3 bases, leaving 10 bases of the junction unmatched. The CDR3 spans 16 residues. The CDR3 region has the DNA TGTGCCATCAGTGACTCCCGGGACAGGGTTTCTGGGGAGCTGTTTTTT. Translated: CAISDSRDRVSGELFF.